The 4 T cell receptor beta chains below were found in one sample sequenced in a study of control samples from healthy donors and cancer patients (TCRdb year 2020). Library preparation employed the immunoSEQ multiplex PCR assay. TCRdb provides this immuneACCESS table in a form limited to in-frame rearrangements. Some clones are lacking; in checked studies, under half of them reflect an unresolved V gene, and why the rest are absent is not known. This sample is represented by under 95,000 clones; 91% of them were singletons. The ten most abundant clones make up 0.92% of the sample. Sequencing used blood. These receptors all stem from a woman aged 30 to 39 in good health.

The CDR3 nucleotides are TGTGCCAGTTCCCGAGAGGGGGACAGGGGTAGATATGGCTACACCTTC. Translating gives CASSREGDRGRYGYTF. The rearrangement links TRBV18 to TRBJ1-2, with TRBD1 identical over 10 bases. J was trimmed by 5 bases and V by 9 bases; bases with no gene match: 15. This CDR3 region has 16 residues. Germline V gene sequence: CDR1 KGHSH, CDR2 LQKENI.

V gene TRBV5-1 combines with J gene TRBJ1-2; 10 positions agree with TRBD1. V was pared by 3 bases and J by 0 bases, with 5 bases of the junction left unmatched. The CDR3 extends over 16 amino acids. CDR1 is SGHRS, CDR2 YFSETQ, per germline. CDR3 sequence: CASSWDRGFTNYGYTF. The CDR3 coding sequence is TGCGCCAGCAGCTGGGACAGGGGTTTCACTAACTATGGCTACACCTTC.

In its sample, this clone was seen once. V usage is TRBV18 and J usage is TRBJ2-3; 13 nucleotides align to TRBD2. The CDR3 is made up of 16 amino acids. Trimming at V came to 6 bases and at J to 2 bases, leaving 5 bases not matched to a gene. Per the germline V gene, CDR1 is KGHSH and CDR2 is LQKENI. The CDR3 reads CASSPGTSGITDTQYF. The CDR3 nucleotides read TGTGCCAGCTCTCCAGGGACTAGCGGGATCACAGATACGCAGTATTTT.

The DNA for the CDR3 is TGTGCCAGCTCACCATCGTTTGGCTCTGGAAACACCATATATTTT. Its translation: CASSPSFGSGNTIYF. The V gene is TRBV18, the J gene TRBJ1-3, with D hard to call. Trimming removed 2 bases at V and 0 bases at J, with 8 bases between. CDR3 length: 15 amino acids. The germline V gene has CDR1 KGHSH and CDR2 LQKENI.